This T cell receptor (beta chain) was obtained from a study of CD4 and CD8 cells across lung adenocarcinoma regions (dated by TCRdb to between 2018 and 2020). With respect to the entire study: The study compared tumor centers with tumor margins to examine intratumor heterogeneity of the T cell receptor repertoire.

Patients with localized lung adenocarcinoma, a subtype of non-small cell lung cancer, were used as donors. These samples came from the centers of localized lung adenocarcinomas. For TCR repertoire analysis, CD8+ T cells from tumor tissue were profiled separately from CD4+ T cells. Library prep was done by PCR. Sequencing was performed on a HiSeq X Ten. TCRdb reprocessed the public reads (quality trimming at Q25 with fastp, clone calling with MiXCR) and kept in-frame beta chains. When rows share a CDR3 protein, they turn into one entry using the most common DNA and genes. Within this sample are about 25,000 distinct CDR3 sequences, with 45% to 50% of them counted one time only. Approximately 48% of the sample rests with the top ten. Via the germline V gene, CDR1 is MNHNS and CDR2 SASEGT. The CDR3 runs 14 amino acids, cysteine and phenylalanine included. The entry retains the CDR3 DNA only, 42 bases that are in frame from base 1. At the junction V is shortened by 5 bases and J by 2 bases, with 13 bases in between.

Remarks on this clonotype: Its antigen is not yet known. Nothing much larger sits one base from this clone, and base qualities are not available.

The clonotype originates from a male donor with lung adenocarcinoma. The CD4 and CD8 labels of this study may be unreliable. The sample consisted of CD8+ T cells from the center of a lung tumor. According to the study, the label for this sample's cell subset or site signals: tumor center region. The chain joins TRBV6-1 to TRBJ2-7; the D gene cannot be named for sure. Here the CDR3 is given as CASSPEWRPYEQYF. The bases are TGTGCCAGCAGTCCCGAATGGCGCCCCTACGAGCAGTACTTC.